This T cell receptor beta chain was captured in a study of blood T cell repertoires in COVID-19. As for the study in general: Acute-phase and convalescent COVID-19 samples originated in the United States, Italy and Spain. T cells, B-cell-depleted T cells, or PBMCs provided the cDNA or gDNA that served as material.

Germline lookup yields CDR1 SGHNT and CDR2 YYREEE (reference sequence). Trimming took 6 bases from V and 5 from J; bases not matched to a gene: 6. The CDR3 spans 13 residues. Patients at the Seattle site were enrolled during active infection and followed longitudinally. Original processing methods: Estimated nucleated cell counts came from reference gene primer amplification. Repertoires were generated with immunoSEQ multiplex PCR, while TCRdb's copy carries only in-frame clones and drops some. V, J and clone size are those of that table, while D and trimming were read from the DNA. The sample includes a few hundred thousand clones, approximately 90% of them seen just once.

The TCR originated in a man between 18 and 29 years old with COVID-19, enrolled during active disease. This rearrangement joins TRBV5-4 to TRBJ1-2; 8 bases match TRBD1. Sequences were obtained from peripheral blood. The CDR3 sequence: CASTGTGEYGYTF. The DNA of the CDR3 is TGTGCCAGCACCGGGACAGGAGAATATGGCTACACCTTC.